These 11 T cell receptor beta chains came from one sample sequenced in a study of blood T cell repertoires in COVID-19. TCRdb keeps only in-frame clones here, not all; method: immunoSEQ multiplex PCR. The sample shows 35,000 to 50,000 clones, about 90% of them seen only once. Source material: peripheral blood. The receptors were gathered from a woman aged 40 to 50 with acute or convalescent COVID-19.

The genes are TRBV28 and TRBJ1-3, with D maybe TRBD1 (6 bases). Germline V gene sequence: CDR1 MDHEN, CDR2 SYDVKM. This CDR3 comprises 16 residues. Trimming removed 8 bases at V and 1 base at J, with 18 bases between. CDR3 protein: CASLASGGQSGNTIYF. CDR3 nucleotide sequence: TGTGCCAGCCTCGCGTCGGGGGGACAATCTGGAAACACCATATATTTT.

A few counts support this clone. This chain links TRBV7-2 with TRBJ1-1, with D possibly TRBD1 on 6 matching bases. CDR1 is SGHTA and CDR2 is FQGNSA in the germline V gene. V dropped 1 base and J dropped 12 bases, with 15 bases sitting between them. This CDR3 comprises 13 residues. CDR3 in amino acids: CASSLGFQGRSFF. The CDR3 DNA reads TGTGCCAGCAGCTTAGGCTTTCAGGGGAGATCTTTCTTT.

The chain is built from TRBV9 and TRBJ1-6; perhaps TRBD1 as D (5 bases). Trimming removed 1 base at V and 5 bases at J, with 10 bases between. The CDR3 is made up of 15 amino acids. Germline V CDR1 and CDR2: SGDLS, YYNGEE. CDR3 loop: CASSVLGRDNSPLHF. The CDR3 bases are TGTGCCAGCAGCGTATTGGGCAGGGATAATTCACCCCTCCACTTT.

V is TRBV9 and J is TRBJ1-1, with D hard to call. The CDR3 is 13 amino acids. The V end lost 4 bases, the J end lost 4 bases, and 11 bases lay between the germline ends. CDR1 is SGDLS and CDR2 is YYNGEE in the germline V gene. CDR3 loop: CASSNGMSTEAFF. DNA for the CDR3: TGTGCCAGCAGCAACGGGATGAGCACTGAAGCTTTCTTT.

CDR3 loop: CASSAGTTRLADKNIQYF. The DNA for the CDR3 is TGTGCCAGCAGCGCGGGGACGACTCGACTAGCCGACAAAAACATTCAGTACTTC. The rearrangement joins TRBV27 to TRBJ2-4, with 7 positions matching TRBD2. The ends lost 6 bases at V and 3 bases at J; junction bases unmatched: 17. This CDR3 is built from 18 residues. Germline V gene lookup returns CDR1 MNHEY and CDR2 SMNVEV (reference sequence).

This chain joins TRBV11-3 and TRBJ1-1; 9 nucleotides line up with TRBD1. The CDR3 is 16 residues long. The V gene's germline CDR1 is SGHNT and CDR2 YENEEA. J lost 6 bases, V lost 5 bases, and 13 bases had no gene match. CDR3 DNA: TGTGCCAGCAGCGCGAACCTCGGGACAGGGAGAGCTGAAGCTTTCTTT. Protein product: CASSANLGTGRAEAFF.

This chain connects TRBV19 to TRBJ1-5; TRBD1 agrees at 10 bases. The junction had 12 bases not matched to a gene; V was cut back by 6 bases and J by 4 bases. In germline, CDR1 is LNHDA, CDR2 SQIVND (reference sequence). The CDR3 is 17 amino acids. For the CDR3, the DNA is TGTGCCAGTAGAATCTCCCCGGACAGGGGGGAGAATCAGCCCCAGCATTTT. Protein: CASRISPDRGENQPQHF.

V usage is TRBV19 and J usage is TRBJ2-7; 10 bases fit TRBD2. CDR1 is LNHDA, CDR2 SQIVND, per germline (reference sequence). The V segment lost 5 bases and the J segment 6 bases; nucleotides outside the gene matches: 16. The CDR3 extends over 17 amino acids. The chain's CDR3 is CASSPRGGSGRAGEQYF. The CDR3 DNA reads TGTGCCAGTAGTCCCAGAGGGGGGAGCGGGAGGGCCGGCGAGCAGTACTTC.

The chain couples TRBV4-1 to TRBJ2-1; TRBD2 is a possible D gene (6 bases). V lost 0 bases and J 0 bases, leaving 21 bases between the germline ends. Germline loops: CDR1 MGHRA, CDR2 YSYEKL. This CDR3 comprises 20 residues. The CDR3 is CASSQEGSGSIMSSYNEQFF. CDR3 nucleotide sequence: TGCGCCAGCAGCCAAGAAGGTAGCGGATCCATTATGAGCTCCTACAATGAGCAGTTCTTC.

This clone was observed once. The chain combines TRBV6-2 or TRBV6-3 with TRBJ1-6, with no clear D. Trimming pared 5 bases from V and 2 bases from J, leaving 10 bases between. Germline CDR1 and CDR2: MNHEY and SVGEGT. The length of the CDR3 is 15 residues. This CDR3 reads CASSPVGAYNSPLHF. Written as DNA, the CDR3 is TGTGCCAGCAGTCCGGTGGGCGCCTATAATTCACCCCTCCACTTT.

The rearrangement joins TRBV19 to TRBJ1-5; D may be TRBD1 (5 bases). This CDR3 has 16 amino acids. Germline V gives CDR1 LNHDA, CDR2 SQIVND (reference sequence). The V end lost 6 bases, the J end lost 3 bases, and 18 bases lay between the germline ends. The CDR3 bases are TGTGCCAGTAGAGATATATTGACAGACAACAATCAGCCCCAGCATTTT. It yields the protein CASRDILTDNNQPQHF.